The TCR beta chain described here comes from a study of blood T cell repertoires in COVID-19. Turning to the study itself: Acute and convalescent COVID-19 samples came from the United States, Italy and Spain. Sources were T cells, B-cell-depleted T cells, or PBMCs; the material itself was cDNA or gDNA.

Original handling: Researchers report that nucleated cell counts were estimated from reference gene primer amplification. TCRdb's copy holds only in-frame clones and misses some; the assay was immunoSEQ multiplex PCR. V, J and clone size are those of that table, while D and trimming were read from the DNA. This sample has about 86,000 clones, with roughly four fifths found just once. This CDR3 is built from 12 residues. Germline CDR1 reads MNHNS; CDR2 reads SASEGT. The V segment lost 3 bases and the J segment 10 bases; nucleotides outside the gene matches: 4. The gene calls are TRBV6-1 and TRBJ1-1, with 8 bases identical to TRBD1. Specimen: peripheral blood. This receptor was taken from a woman of 80 years or more with acute or convalescent COVID-19. The CDR3 here is CASSEGQVLAFF. The CDR3 coding sequence is TGTGCCAGCAGTGAGGGACAGGTTCTAGCTTTCTTT.